The rows below give T cell receptor beta chains drawn from one sample of a study of blood T cell repertoires in COVID-19. Profiled with immunoSEQ multiplex PCR; TCRdb holds only in-frame clones, not every one. The sample yields a few hundred thousand clones, roughly nine tenths seen once. Material: PBMCs or T cells enriched from blood (not recorded which). Receptors were obtained from a woman in her thirties who had recovered from COVID-19. Each CDR3 is given without its conserved first and last residue. The order of the fields is CDR3 protein, CDR3 length, V gene.

CDR3 protein: ASSSWVKGLAGSGELF; CDR3 length: 16; V gene: TRBV7-2
CDR3 protein: ASSVQGVGYEQY; CDR3 length: 12; V gene: TRBV5-1
CDR3 protein: AWGDRGGAGELF; CDR3 length: 12; V gene: TRBV30
CDR3 protein: ASSLGGNSGANVLT; CDR3 length: 14; V gene: TRBV28
CDR3 protein: ASITGGARTGELF; CDR3 length: 13; V gene: TRBV7-9
CDR3 protein: ASSLEGASNQPQH; CDR3 length: 13; V gene: TRBV5-1
CDR3 protein: ASSRQGAGEQY; CDR3 length: 11; V gene: TRBV9
CDR3 protein: ASSTPVAGRGSYNEQF; CDR3 length: 16; V gene: TRBV28
CDR3 protein: ASSQSQGRGMYYEQY; CDR3 length: 15; V gene: TRBV27
CDR3 protein: ASSTRLAGYVDTQY; CDR3 length: 14; V gene: TRBV28
CDR3 protein: ASTRGREGRTDTQY; CDR3 length: 14; V gene: TRBV10-2
CDR3 protein: ASSPPGLAVYEQY; CDR3 length: 13; V gene: TRBV28
CDR3 protein: ASSLELRVGYT; CDR3 length: 11; V gene: TRBV12-3/TRBV12-4
CDR3 protein: ASSKPGGPTT; CDR3 length: 10; V gene: TRBV21-1
CDR3 protein: ASSNPWGGGSYNEQF; CDR3 length: 15; V gene: TRBV19
CDR3 protein: ASSLSRGETQY; CDR3 length: 11; V gene: TRBV27
CDR3 protein: ASMALYSYNSPLH; CDR3 length: 13; V gene: TRBV2
CDR3 protein: ASSLAPDGGYTEAF; CDR3 length: 14; V gene: TRBV5-5
CDR3 protein: ASSVARGMETNEKLF; CDR3 length: 15; V gene: TRBV9
CDR3 protein: ASSTPGTLNTGELF; CDR3 length: 14; V gene: TRBV19
CDR3 protein: ASSLVGRGGGYT; CDR3 length: 12; V gene: TRBV7-2
CDR3 protein: ASSLTASTDTQY; CDR3 length: 12; V gene: TRBV7-6
CDR3 protein: ASSLTHRGARGEEKLF; CDR3 length: 16; V gene: TRBV27
CDR3 protein: ASTPGAGGFYNEQF; CDR3 length: 14; V gene: TRBV19
CDR3 protein: ASSGQEKETQY; CDR3 length: 11; V gene: TRBV2
CDR3 protein: AISEVSVNYGYT; CDR3 length: 12; V gene: TRBV10-3
CDR3 protein: ASSVEPRYEQY; CDR3 length: 11; V gene: TRBV9
CDR3 protein: ASSGDSLAKNIQY; CDR3 length: 13; V gene: TRBV2
CDR3 protein: ASSARAGTEAF; CDR3 length: 11; V gene: TRBV19
CDR3 protein: ASSGANQETQY; CDR3 length: 11; V gene: TRBV9
CDR3 protein: ASSLSQGNEQY; CDR3 length: 11; V gene: TRBV13
CDR3 protein: ASIDTSGNTIY; CDR3 length: 11; V gene: TRBV19
CDR3 protein: ASSARTGRDPIVEQY; CDR3 length: 15; V gene: TRBV11-2
CDR3 protein: ASAPSAAYSYEQY; CDR3 length: 13; V gene: TRBV3-1/TRBV3-2
CDR3 protein: ASSLGHPEQF; CDR3 length: 10; V gene: TRBV7-8
CDR3 protein: ASSLIQKNTEAF; CDR3 length: 12; V gene: TRBV28
CDR3 protein: ASSVGDRIIYGYT; CDR3 length: 13; V gene: TRBV19
CDR3 protein: ASSLPSHRVPYEQY; CDR3 length: 14; V gene: TRBV7-9